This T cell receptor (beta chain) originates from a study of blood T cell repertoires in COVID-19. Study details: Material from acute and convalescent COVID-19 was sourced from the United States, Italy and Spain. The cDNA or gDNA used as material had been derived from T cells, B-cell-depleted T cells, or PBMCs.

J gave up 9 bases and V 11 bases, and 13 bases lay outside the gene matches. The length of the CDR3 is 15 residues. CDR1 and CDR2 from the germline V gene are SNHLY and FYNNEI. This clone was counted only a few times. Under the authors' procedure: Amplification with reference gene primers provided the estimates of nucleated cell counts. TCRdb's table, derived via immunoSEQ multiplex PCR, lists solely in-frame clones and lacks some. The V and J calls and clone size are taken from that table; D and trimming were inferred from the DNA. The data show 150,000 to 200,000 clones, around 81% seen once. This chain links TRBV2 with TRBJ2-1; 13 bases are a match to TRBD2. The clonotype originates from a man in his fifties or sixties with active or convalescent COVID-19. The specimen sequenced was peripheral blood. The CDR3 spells CAVEAGLAGSVEQFF. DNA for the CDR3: TGTGCCGTCGAGGCGGGACTAGCGGGAAGTGTTGAGCAGTTCTTC.